This passage covers 17 T cell receptor beta chains from one sample sequenced in a study of identical twins. TCRdb re-called the 5' RACE reads with MiXCR, one entry per CDR3 protein. Of about 100,000 distinct CDR3 sequences in the sample, 5.9% were seen once. Input material: memory T cells sorted from blood. The receptor source for this set is a woman between 50 and 59 years old in good health.

The table lists this clonotype with many counts. The chain carries TRBV5-6 and TRBJ2-1; 9 positions agree with TRBD2. CDR1 is SGHDT, CDR2 YYEEEE, per germline. This CDR3 comprises 16 residues. After removal of 3 bases from V and 5 bases from J, the junction contained 9 bases not matched to a gene. CDR3 nucleotide sequence: TGTGCCAGCAGCTACCGAGCGGGAGGTCTTCACAATGAGCAGTTCTTC. Residues: CASSYRAGGLHNEQFF.

This clonotype was detected ten times or more. This chain connects TRBV5-1 to TRBJ1-1, with TRBD1 matching over 8 bases. V lost 3 bases to trimming and J lost 8 bases; unmatched junction nucleotides: 15. This CDR3 comprises 16 residues. Germline CDR1 and CDR2: SGHRS and YFSETQ. The CDR3 reads CASSWRTGTTGLEAFF. The CDR3 DNA reads TGCGCCAGCAGCTGGAGGACAGGGACTACTGGTTTAGAAGCTTTCTTT.

This clonotype was picked up many times. The DNA for the CDR3 is TGCGCCAGCAGCCAACCGACTAGCGGGAGGGCAGATACGCAGTATTTT. Translating it yields CASSQPTSGRADTQYF. The rearrangement links TRBV4-1 to TRBJ2-3, with 14 bases aligning to TRBD2. After removal of 2 bases from V and 4 bases from J, the junction contained 2 bases not matched to a gene. CDR1 is MGHRA, CDR2 YSYEKL, per germline. This CDR3 region has 16 residues.

The chain has TRBV29-1 and TRBJ2-1; 8 bases match TRBD2. Germline lookup yields CDR1 SQVTM and CDR2 ANQGSEA. V lost 7 bases to trimming and J lost 4 bases; unmatched junction nucleotides: 12. CDR3 length: 15 amino acids. In DNA form, the CDR3 reads TGCAGCGCCGGCGGAGGGCGGGGGGCTTACAATGAGCAGTTCTTC. This encodes CSAGGGRGAYNEQFF.

This clonotype has only a few counts. The chain has TRBV6-5 and TRBJ1-3; D unresolved. The CDR3 is 12 amino acids. Per the germline V gene, CDR1 is MNHEY and CDR2 is SVGAGI. V gave up 3 bases and J gave up 3 bases, with 3 bases separating them. The CDR3: CASSYGGNTIYF. CDR3 nucleotides: TGTGCCAGCAGTTATGGTGGAAACACCATATATTTT.

The rearrangement joins TRBV20-1 to TRBJ1-1; D uncertain. Trimming cost V 3 bases and J 6 bases, with 11 bases left between them. The CDR3 length is 12 residues. Germline CDR1 is DFQATT and CDR2 is SNEGSKA (reference sequence). The CDR3 loop reads CSASQVTPEAFF. The CDR3 bases are TGCAGTGCTAGTCAGGTAACCCCTGAAGCTTTCTTT.

This clonotype was counted ten times or more. The chain employs TRBV7-3 and TRBJ2-3, with a tentative D call TRBD2 (6 bases). Trimming shortened V by 5 bases and J by 2 bases, and 14 bases separated the two germline ends. Germline CDR1 and CDR2: SGHTA and FQGTGA. CDR3 length: 15 residues. This chain's CDR3 is CASSLRGGDTDTQYF. DNA of the CDR3: TGTGCCAGCAGCCTCAGAGGAGGGGACACAGATACGCAGTATTTT.

The chain has TRBV20-1 and TRBJ2-1, with 14 bases fitting TRBD2. V shed 5 bases and J 5 bases; nucleotides not matched to a gene: 5. Germline CDR1 is DFQATT and CDR2 is SNEGSKA (reference sequence). The CDR3 spans 15 residues. The CDR3 sequence is CSAGTSGSRDNEQFF. DNA of the CDR3: TGCAGTGCTGGGACTAGCGGGAGTCGGGACAATGAGCAGTTCTTC.

This clonotype was picked up many times. V gene TRBV6-5 combines with J gene TRBJ2-1; TRBD2 aligns across 12 bases. V was pared by 4 bases and J by 10 bases, with 11 bases of the junction left unmatched. Germline-derived CDR1 and CDR2 are MNHEY and SVGAGI. The CDR3 has 16 residues. CDR3 nucleotides: TGTGCCAGCAGTTCCTTGACTAGCGGGAGTTTTCGGGAGCAGTTCTTC. Amino acids: CASSSLTSGSFREQFF.

This clonotype showed up many times. The rearrangement joins TRBV5-6 to TRBJ2-1; 10 bases line up with TRBD2. Germline V gene lookup returns CDR1 SGHDT and CDR2 YYEEEE. The CDR3 sequence is 14 residues long. With V trimmed by 1 base and J by 6 bases, 1 base remained unmatched. CDR3 bases: TGTGCCAGCAGCTTGCCTAGCGGGAGCAATGAGCAGTTCTTC. It yields the protein CASSLPSGSNEQFF.

V usage is TRBV2 and J usage is TRBJ1-5; 8 bases align to TRBD1. V lost 8 bases to trimming and J lost 6 bases; unmatched junction nucleotides: 12. Per germline, CDR1 SNHLY and CDR2 FYNNEI. The CDR3 sequence is 15 residues long. CDR3 in amino acids: CASSRQGPAVQPQHF. The CDR3 bases are TGTGCCAGCTCGCGACAGGGGCCCGCGGTTCAGCCCCAGCATTTT.

This clonotype was counted at least ten times. The V call is TRBV18, the J call TRBJ2-3; TRBD2 matches at 8 bases. The ends lost 3 bases at V and 1 base at J; junction bases unmatched: 3. This CDR3 comprises 15 residues. CDR1 KGHSH and CDR2 LQKENI come from the germline V gene. The CDR3 reads CASSPSTSGTDTQYF. CDR3 coding DNA: TGTGCCAGCTCACCGTCGACTAGCGGCACAGATACGCAGTATTTT.

In its sample, this clonotype was seen many times. The chain employs TRBV10-3 and TRBJ1-3; D not resolved. From germline, CDR1 is ENHRY and CDR2 SYGVKD. V lost 6 bases and J lost 7, with 19 bases in between. The CDR3 extends over 15 amino acids. The chain's CDR3 is CAIREGPRPENTIYF. CDR3 nucleotide sequence: TGTGCCATCAGGGAAGGACCACGCCCGGAGAACACCATATATTTT.

The chain uses TRBV7-2 and TRBJ2-1; 9 bases fit TRBD2. The germline gives CDR1 SGHTA, CDR2 FQGNSA. The CDR3 contains 15 residues. V lost 8 bases to trimming and J lost 9 bases; unmatched junction nucleotides: 14. The CDR3 DNA is TGTGCCAGCGCTGGGTTGGCGGGAGGGCCGGGTGAGCAGTTCTTC. This codes for CASAGLAGGPGEQFF.

This clonotype was detected only a few times. The chain has TRBV28 and TRBJ2-3; the D is unclear. The V gene lost 6 bases and the J gene lost 4 bases, with 8 bases spanning the gap. The CDR3 is 12 residues long. CDR1 and CDR2 from the germline V gene are MDHEN and SYDVKM. The CDR3 reads CASRGPADTQYF. The DNA for the CDR3 is TGTGCCAGCAGAGGCCCGGCAGATACGCAGTATTTT.

The chain joins TRBV11-2 to TRBJ2-7; D could derive from TRBD1 or TRBD2 (5 bases each). In germline, CDR1 is SGHAT, CDR2 FQNNGV. There are 14 residues in the CDR3. V was shortened by 2 bases and J by 3 bases, with 11 bases between the two germline ends. The CDR3 region is CASSLTMGDYEQYV. Written as DNA, the CDR3 is TGTGCCAGCAGCTTAACTATGGGGGACTACGAGCAGTACGTC.

CDR3 sequence: CASSHQGGQETQYF. CDR3 nucleotide sequence: TGTGCCAGCAGCCATCAAGGGGGGCAAGAGACCCAGTACTTC. V and J are TRBV14 and TRBJ2-5; D may correspond to TRBD1 or TRBD2 (6 bases each). This CDR3 contains 14 residues. Germline assignment: CDR1 SGHDN and CDR2 FVKESK. V was trimmed by 3 bases and J by 2 bases, leaving 10 bases between them.